A selection of T cell receptor beta chains follows, all from one sample in a study of T cells in Graves' hyperthyroidism and ophthalmopathy. Each CDR3 protein is one row after TCRdb ran MiXCR on the multiplex PCR reads. This table holds 300,000 to 450,000 distinct CDR3 sequences, about 15% found once. Sequenced sample: blood. The receptors were gathered from a woman aged 30 to 39 with Graves' hyperthyroidism that later progressed to Graves' ophthalmopathy. Both conserved end residues are part of each CDR3. A D gene is named only where the DNA matches it firmly. Size is omitted from some rows. Given values are once, few, many or a class for expanded clones.

CDR3 length | J gene | V gene | clone size | D gene | CDR3 protein | CDR3 DNA
13 | TRBJ2-5 | TRBV10-3 | few | TRBD1 | CAISESGGETQYF | TGTGCCATCAGTGAATCAGGGGGAGAGACCCAGTACTTC
12 | TRBJ1-6 | TRBV27 | . | . | CASRYGHSPLHF | TGTGCCAGCAGATATGGCCATTCACCCCTCCACTTT
14 | TRBJ2-1 | TRBV19 | once | TRBD2 | CASTLAGGNNEQFF | TGTGCCAGTACACTAGCGGGGGGGAACAATGAGCAGTTCTTC
15 | TRBJ1-6 | TRBV6-4 | many | . | CASSDSIQGNSPLHF | TGTGCCAGCAGTGACTCGATTCAGGGGAACTCACCCCTCCACTTT
16 | TRBJ2-1 | TRBV7-7 | few | . | CASSLRQAAAYNEQFF | TGTGCTAGCAGCTTGAGGCAGGCGGCGGCGTACAATGAGCAGTTCTTC
15 | TRBJ2-2 | TRBV7-9 | few | . | CASSLTRAGTGELFF | TGTGCCAGCAGCTTAACCAGGGCGGGCACCGGGGAGCTGTTTTTT
16 | TRBJ2-7 | TRBV4-2 | once | . | CASSPRLVVHSYEQYF | TGTGCCAGCAGCCCGCGACTAGTGGTACACTCCTACGAGCAGTACTTC
11 | TRBJ1-1 | TRBV28 | . | . | CASSLNSQAFF | TGTGCCAGCAGTCTAAATTCCCAAGCTTTCTTT
14 | TRBJ1-6 | TRBV30 | . | . | CAWSVPGRVSPLHF | TGTGCCTGGAGTGTTCCGGGTAGGGTTTCACCCCTCCACTTT
16 | TRBJ2-1 | TRBV5-5 | many | . | CASSLGPASSYNEQFF | TGTGCCAGCAGCTTGGGCCCAGCTAGCTCCTACAATGAGCAGTTCTTC
15 | TRBJ2-2 | TRBV28 | many | TRBD1 | CASSGNRGNTGELFF | TGTGCCAGCAGTGGGAACAGGGGAAACACCGGGGAGCTGTTTTTT
15 | TRBJ2-3 | TRBV13 | few | TRBD1 | CASSSEGQGTDTQYF | TGTGCCAGCAGCTCAGAAGGACAGGGCACAGATACGCAGTATTTT
16 | TRBJ2-3 | TRBV5-8 | few | . | CASSLVGRSLTDTQYF | TGTGCCAGCAGCTTGGTGGGGCGGTCCCTAACAGATACGCAGTATTTT
12 | TRBJ1-2 | TRBV3-1 | many | . | CASTSGMSGYTF | TGTGCCAGCACGTCAGGGATGAGTGGCTACACCTTC
15 | TRBJ1-4 | TRBV28 | many | TRBD1 | CASRNTGQGPSKLFF | TGTGCCAGCAGAAACACGGGACAGGGGCCGTCTAAACTGTTTTTT
18 | TRBJ2-1 | TRBV11-2 | . | TRBD2 | CASSPQTSGGVSYNEQFF | TGTGCCAGCAGCCCCCAAACTAGCGGGGGGGTCTCCTACAATGAGCAGTTCTTC
13 | TRBJ2-3 | TRBV10-2 | few | . | CASSEGQLDTQYF | TGCGCCAGCAGTGAGGGACAGTTAGATACGCAGTATTTT
19 | TRBJ2-7 | TRBV2 | many | . | CANTPRSRAGTSFSYEQYF | TGTGCCAACACGCCTCGAAGTAGGGCCGGGACTTCCTTCTCCTACGAGCAGTACTTC
10 | TRBJ1-2 | TRBV28 | many | . | CASLGRGYTF | TGTGCCAGTTTGGGTCGAGGCTACACCTTC
14 | TRBJ2-1 | TRBV2 | many | TRBD2 | CASSERGWGNEQFF | TGTGCCAGCAGTGAGCGGGGGTGGGGCAATGAGCAGTTCTTC
15 | TRBJ1-1 | TRBV7-9 | few | TRBD1 | CASSSERGLVTEAFF | TGTGCCAGCAGCTCAGAAAGGGGGCTGGTCACTGAAGCTTTCTTT
12 | TRBJ2-3 | TRBV6-1 | few | . | CATTDGTDTQYF | TGTGCCACCACCGACGGTACAGATACGCAGTATTTT
13 | TRBJ1-5 | TRBV4-1 | many | . | CASSHPGDQPQHF | TGCGCCAGCAGCCACCCTGGAGACCAGCCCCAGCATTTT